The 5 T cell receptor beta chains reported below all come from one sample, sequenced in a study of a mutant IDH1 vaccine in newly diagnosed glioma (dated by TCRdb to 2020 to 2022). Preparation of the library involved the immunoSEQ multiplex PCR assay. The immuneACCESS repertoire file appears here via TCRdb, limited to in-frame rearrangements. These files lack a portion of the clones; in checked studies, under half of the deficit traces to unresolved V genes, and the cause of the others is not known. In all, the sample holds just over 80,000 clones, and almost 85% of those were seen once. About 2.2% of the sample rests with the top ten. These receptors lack a known antigen. The sample's time point label, in plain terms: week 23, last vaccination. Each vaccine dose was 300 ug of a 20-mer mutant IDH1 peptide in Montanide, given subcutaneously with topical imiquimod. Sequencing was performed on PBMCs, taken from a glioma patient whose treatment included an IDH1 peptide vaccine. The receptors originated from a man younger than 45 with glioma. Some clones in this sample may be carry-over from other donors' samples.

The chain is built from TRBV7-8 and TRBJ1-1; TRBD1 might be the D (5 bases). The CDR3 sequence is 15 residues long. Trimming shortened V by 0 bases and J by 5 bases, and 13 bases separated the two germline ends. CDR1 and CDR2 (germline): SGHVS, FQNEAQ. For the CDR3, the DNA is TGTGCCAGCAGCTTAGCGCAGGGATGGGGGACTGAAGCTTTCTTT. Translation gives CASSLAQGWGTEAFF.

This chain uses TRBV9 with TRBJ2-1; tentatively, D is TRBD2 (6 bases). CDR1 is SGDLS, CDR2 YYNGEE, per germline. This CDR3 spans 13 amino acids. Trimming cost V 3 bases and J 7 bases, with 11 bases left between them. The CDR3 loop reads CASSAPRENEQFF. DNA of the CDR3: TGTGCCAGCAGCGCCCCTCGGGAGAATGAGCAGTTCTTC.

The chain couples TRBV30 to TRBJ1-1; unclear D gene. The germline CDR1 and CDR2 sequences are GTSNPN and SVGIG (reference sequence). V lost 1 base, J lost 4 bases, and 10 bases lay in between. CDR3 length: 13 residues. The CDR3 sequence is CAWSEEDFTEAFF. CDR3 in DNA: TGTGCCTGGAGTGAGGAGGATTTCACTGAAGCTTTCTTT.

This chain links TRBV7-8 with TRBJ2-3, with D unresolved. The germline CDR1 and CDR2 sequences are SGHVS and FQNEAQ. The length of the CDR3 is 15 residues. V was trimmed by 3 bases and J by 0 bases, leaving 10 bases between them. CDR3 in amino acids: CASSFDGTSTDTQYF. The CDR3 coding sequence is TGTGCCAGCAGCTTCGATGGAACTAGCACAGATACGCAGTATTTT.

The J gene is TRBJ1-2, the V gene TRBV7-9; D is unclear. CDR1 SEHNR and CDR2 FQNEAQ come from the germline V gene (reference sequence). V was clipped by 5 bases and J by 5 bases, with 9 bases between them. The CDR3 consists of 12 residues. DNA of the CDR3: TGTGCCAGCAGCGTTGGGGTATATGGCTACACCTTC. Translated: CASSVGVYGYTF.